This TCR beta chain emerged from a study of T cells in Graves' hyperthyroidism and ophthalmopathy. CDR1 and CDR2 from the germline V gene are SGHRS and YFSETQ. CDR3 size: 12 residues. Deletions cut 4 bases from V and 4 bases from J, with 7 bases between. RNA transcripts were the template for amplifying TCR beta CDR3 regions. TCR CDR3 underwent first-round RT-PCR with the HTBI primer set. Each CDR3 protein is one row after TCRdb ran MiXCR on the multiplex PCR reads. The sample shows almost 350,000 distinct CDR3 sequences, roughly 18% of them seen only once. This clonotype was found many times. The gene calls are TRBV5-1 and TRBJ2-3, with no clear D. Specimen: blood. The receptor was derived from a woman between 40 and 50 years old with Graves' ophthalmopathy. The CDR3 nucleotides read TGCGCCAGCAGCAATCCTCCAGATACGCAGTATTTT. As protein: CASSNPPDTQYF.